Listed below are T cell receptor beta chains from one sample, sequenced in a study of blood T cell repertoires in COVID-19. The method was immunoSEQ multiplex PCR; TCRdb's version includes in-frame clones alone and lacks a portion of them. The sample records around 250,000 clones, around 86% being singletons. The sequenced sample consisted of PBMCs or T cells enriched from blood (not recorded which). These TCRs come from a man between 18 and 29 years old who had recovered from COVID-19. CDR3s include the opening cysteine and the closing phenylalanine or tryptophan. Each record gives: V gene, J gene, D gene, clone size, CDR3 protein, CDR3 DNA. D genes are given only for firm matches. Rows give clone size only sometimes, using once, few, many, or a class for an expanded clone.

TRBV28	TRBJ1-6	TRBD1	NA	CASSPRGQGDGSPLHF	TGTGCCAGCAGCCCCCGTGGACAGGGGGACGGTTCACCCCTCCACTTT
TRBV6-1	TRBJ1-5	NA	NA	CASSEQPQGRNQPQHF	TGTGCCAGCAGTGAACAGCCACAGGGAAGGAATCAGCCCCAGCATTTT
TRBV27	TRBJ2-5	TRBD1	NA	CASSFYPPQGAVRETQYF	TGTGCCAGCAGTTTTTATCCCCCCCAGGGGGCGGTTCGAGAGACCCAGTACTTC
TRBV5-5	TRBJ1-5	NA	NA	CASSLNQMVANQPQHF	TGTGCCAGCAGCTTGAACCAGATGGTCGCCAATCAGCCCCAGCATTTT
TRBV7-9	TRBJ1-1	TRBD1	NA	CASPGQGQLNTEAFF	TGTGCTTCTCCGGGACAGGGGCAATTGAACACTGAAGCTTTCTTT
TRBV15	TRBJ2-4	TRBD1	NA	CATEIGDRGRDIQYF	TGTGCCACCGAAATAGGGGACAGGGGTCGGGACATTCAGTACTTC
TRBV6-2/TRBV6-3	TRBJ1-5	NA	once	CASSTGTSRAQPQHF	TGTGCCAGCAGTACCGGGACATCGAGGGCTCAGCCCCAGCATTTT
TRBV7-6	TRBJ2-5	NA	NA	CASSLGAGFETQYF	TGTGCCAGCAGCTTAGGGGCAGGGTTCGAGACCCAGTACTTC
TRBV12-3/TRBV12-4	TRBJ2-2	NA	NA	CASSFPEGELFF	TGTGCCAGCAGTTTCCCTGAGGGGGAGCTGTTTTTT
TRBV28	TRBJ2-1	TRBD2	NA	CASSFMLAGGNEQFF	TGTGCCAGCAGTTTCATGTTAGCGGGAGGCAATGAGCAGTTCTTC
TRBV10-3	TRBJ1-2	TRBD1	NA	CAIMPGQEAGGYTF	TGTGCCATCATGCCTGGACAGGAGGCAGGAGGCTACACCTTC
TRBV11-2	TRBJ2-5	NA	NA	CASSLDSGETQYF	TGTGCCAGCAGCTTAGATTCGGGAGAGACCCAGTACTTC
TRBV27	TRBJ1-2	TRBD1	once	CASSLYNRQGFNYGYTF	TGTGCCAGCAGTTTATACAATCGACAGGGGTTCAACTATGGCTACACCTTC
TRBV6-5	TRBJ2-2	TRBD1	NA	CASGGQGSAGELFF	TGTGCCAGCGGCGGACAGGGGAGCGCCGGGGAGCTGTTTTTT
TRBV3-1/TRBV3-2	TRBJ2-1	TRBD2	NA	CASSTTSGSSYNEQFF	TGTGCCAGCAGCACAACTAGCGGGAGCTCCTACAATGAGCAGTTCTTC
TRBV2	TRBJ2-7	TRBD2	NA	CASSETASGPYEQYF	TGTGCCAGCAGTGAAACGGCTAGCGGTCCCTACGAGCAGTACTTC
TRBV21-1	TRBJ2-2	NA	NA	CASSIIRRVTNTGELFF	TGTGCCAGCAGCATCATTCGGCGGGTTACGAACACCGGGGAGCTGTTTTTT
TRBV3-1/TRBV3-2	TRBJ2-5	NA	NA	CASSQPSGTQYF	TGTGCCAGCAGCCAACCGAGCGGGACCCAGTACTTC